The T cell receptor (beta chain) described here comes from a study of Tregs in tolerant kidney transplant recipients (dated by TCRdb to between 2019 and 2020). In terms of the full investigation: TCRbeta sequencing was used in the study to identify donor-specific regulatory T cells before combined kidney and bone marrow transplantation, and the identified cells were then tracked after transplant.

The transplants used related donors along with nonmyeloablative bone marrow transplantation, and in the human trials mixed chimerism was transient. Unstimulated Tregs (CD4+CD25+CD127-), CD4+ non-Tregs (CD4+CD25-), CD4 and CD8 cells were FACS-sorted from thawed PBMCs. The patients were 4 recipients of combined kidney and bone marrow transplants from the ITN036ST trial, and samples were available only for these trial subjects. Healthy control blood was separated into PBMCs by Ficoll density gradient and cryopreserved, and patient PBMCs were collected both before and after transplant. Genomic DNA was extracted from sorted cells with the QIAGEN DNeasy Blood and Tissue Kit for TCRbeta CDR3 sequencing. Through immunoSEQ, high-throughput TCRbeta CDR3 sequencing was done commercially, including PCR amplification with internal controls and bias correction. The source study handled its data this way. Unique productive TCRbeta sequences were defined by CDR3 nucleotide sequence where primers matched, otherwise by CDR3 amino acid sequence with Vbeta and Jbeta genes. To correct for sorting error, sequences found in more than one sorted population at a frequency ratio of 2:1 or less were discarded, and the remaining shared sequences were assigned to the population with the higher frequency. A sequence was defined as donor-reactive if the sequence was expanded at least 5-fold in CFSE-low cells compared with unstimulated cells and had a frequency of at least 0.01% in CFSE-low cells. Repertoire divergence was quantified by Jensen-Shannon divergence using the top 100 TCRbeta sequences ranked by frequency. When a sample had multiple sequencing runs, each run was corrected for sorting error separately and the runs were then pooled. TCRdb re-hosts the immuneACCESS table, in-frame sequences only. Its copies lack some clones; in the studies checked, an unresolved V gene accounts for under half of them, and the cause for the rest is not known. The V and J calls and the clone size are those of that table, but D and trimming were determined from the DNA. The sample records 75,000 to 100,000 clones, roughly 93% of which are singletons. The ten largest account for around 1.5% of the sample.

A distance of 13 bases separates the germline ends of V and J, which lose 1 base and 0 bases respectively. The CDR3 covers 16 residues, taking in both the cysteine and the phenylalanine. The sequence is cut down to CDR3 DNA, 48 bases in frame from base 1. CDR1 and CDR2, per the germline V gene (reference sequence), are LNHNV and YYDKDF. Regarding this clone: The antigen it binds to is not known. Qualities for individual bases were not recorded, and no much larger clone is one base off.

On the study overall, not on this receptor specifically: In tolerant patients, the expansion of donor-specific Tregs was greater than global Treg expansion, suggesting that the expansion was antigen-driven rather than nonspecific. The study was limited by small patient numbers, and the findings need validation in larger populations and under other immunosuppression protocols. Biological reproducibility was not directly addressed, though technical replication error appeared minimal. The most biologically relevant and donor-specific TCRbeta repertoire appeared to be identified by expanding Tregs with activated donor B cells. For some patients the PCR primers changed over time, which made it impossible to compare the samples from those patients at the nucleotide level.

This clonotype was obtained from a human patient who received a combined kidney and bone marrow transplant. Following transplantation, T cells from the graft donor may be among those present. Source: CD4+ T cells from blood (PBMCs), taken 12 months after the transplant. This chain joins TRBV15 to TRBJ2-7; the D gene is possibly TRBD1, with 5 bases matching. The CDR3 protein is CATSRASHRISYEQYF. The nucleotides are TGTGCCACCAGCAGAGCCTCCCACAGGATCTCCTACGAGCAGTACTTC.